The clone carrying this TCR beta chain appeared many times. These data originate in a study of T cells in Graves' hyperthyroidism and ophthalmopathy. There were TCR beta CDR3 regions amplified from RNA transcripts. TCR CDR3 underwent first-round RT-PCR with the HTBI primer set. Using its own MiXCR run on the multiplex PCR reads, TCRdb lists one record per CDR3 protein. The profile shows 650,000 to 750,000 distinct CDR3 sequences, less than 15% of them singletons. The trim removed 3 bases at V and 6 bases at J, leaving 7 bases unmatched. The CDR3 has 16 residues. Germline assignment: CDR1 MNHEY and CDR2 SMNVEV (reference sequence).

The sequence came from a woman under 30 with Graves' hyperthyroidism. Sequencing was done on a sample of blood. V is TRBV27 and J is TRBJ2-7; 14 bases match TRBD2. This CDR3 is CASSLWGTSGSGEQYF. CDR3 in DNA: TGTGCCAGCAGTTTGTGGGGGACTAGCGGGAGTGGCGAGCAGTACTTC.